These 26 T cell receptor beta chains originate from one sample sequenced in a study of blood T cell repertoires in COVID-19. Assay used: immunoSEQ multiplex PCR; TCRdb lists only in-frame clones, some missing. The sample yields about 400,000 clones, roughly 86% seen once. Sequencing was carried out using PBMCs or T cells enriched from blood (not recorded which). Source of these receptors: a woman in her thirties or forties with acute COVID-19.

This clone came up once. The CDR3 is CASSLDSGKYNEQFF. The CDR3 nucleotides are TGCGCCAGCAGCTTGGATTCAGGAAAATACAATGAGCAGTTCTTC. The chain recombines TRBV5-1 with TRBJ2-1; D remains ambiguous. The CDR3 contains 15 residues. Trimming removed 0 bases from V and 4 bases from J, with 11 bases in between. Germline V CDR1 and CDR2: SGHRS, YFSETQ.

J is TRBJ1-1 and V is TRBV29-1; tentative D call: TRBD1 (6 bases). The V gene's germline CDR1 is SQVTM and CDR2 ANQGSEA. This CDR3 has 12 residues. V lost 7 bases and J 1 base, leaving 10 bases between the germline ends. The CDR3 nucleotides are TGCAGCGCTTCGGACAGGAACACTGAAGCTTTCTTT. Amino acids: CSASDRNTEAFF.

This chain connects TRBV2 to TRBJ1-2; TRBD1 aligns across 11 bases. V was pared by 5 bases and J by 8 bases, with 4 bases of the junction left unmatched. The germline V gene has CDR1 SNHLY and CDR2 FYNNEI. This CDR3 has 13 amino acids. CDR3 residues: CASSRDRGNGYTF. The DNA of the CDR3 is TGTGCCAGCAGTCGGGACAGGGGGAACGGCTACACCTTC.

This rearrangement joins TRBV7-9 to TRBJ1-2; 8 bases match TRBD1. Germline values: CDR1 SEHNR, CDR2 FQNEAQ (reference sequence). The CDR3 consists of 15 residues. The ends lost 5 bases at V and 7 bases at J; junction bases unmatched: 12. CDR3 protein: CASSPPTGDRFGYTF. The CDR3 coding sequence is TGTGCCAGCAGCCCTCCGACAGGGGATCGCTTTGGCTACACCTTC.

This chain connects TRBV5-1 to TRBJ2-7; unclear D gene. This CDR3 comprises 14 residues. V was clipped by 0 bases and J by 4 bases, with 11 bases between them. The germline gives CDR1 SGHRS, CDR2 YFSETQ. The chain's CDR3 is CASSLAGAAYEQYF. The CDR3 DNA follows: TGCGCCAGCAGCTTGGCCGGCGCGGCGTACGAGCAGTACTTC.

The rearrangement uses TRBV4-1 and TRBJ1-2; D perhaps matches TRBD1 (5 bases). Germline V lookup: CDR1 MGHRA, CDR2 YSYEKL. This CDR3 spans 15 amino acids. Trimming left V 0 bases short and J 2 bases short, with 10 bases between. The CDR3 nucleotides are TGCGCCAGCAGCCAAGACTCCTGGGGCAACTATGGCTACACCTTC. This encodes CASSQDSWGNYGYTF.

The V and J genes are TRBV19 and TRBJ1-5; TRBD1 matches at 7 bases. From germline, CDR1 is LNHDA and CDR2 SQIVND (reference sequence). V gave up 6 bases and J gave up 3 bases; unmatched junction bases: 8. The CDR3 has 15 amino acids. CDR3 sequence (DNA): TGTGCCAGTAGGGCCGGACAGGCCTTCAATCAGCCCCAGCATTTT. Amino acid sequence: CASRAGQAFNQPQHF.

CDR3 nucleotide sequence: TGTGCCAGCAGTGAAGGGCCCCCAGGGGGGAGCATTCAGTACTTC. This codes for CASSEGPPGGSIQYF. The rearrangement links TRBV2 to TRBJ2-4; tentative D call: TRBD1 (7 bases). The length of the CDR3 is 15 residues. The ends were cut back, 1 base at V and 9 bases at J, with 16 bases in the middle. The V gene's germline CDR1 is SNHLY and CDR2 FYNNEI.

J is TRBJ1-1 and V is TRBV9; maybe TRBD1 (5 bases). CDR1 and CDR2 (germline): SGDLS, YYNGEE. Trimming cost V 0 bases and J 7 bases, with 16 bases left between them. This CDR3 contains 15 residues. The CDR3 region has the DNA TGTGCCAGCAGCGTAGATGACAGCGGGGGGATTGAAGCTTTCTTT. It encodes CASSVDDSGGIEAFF.

The rearrangement uses TRBV7-9 and TRBJ1-2, with 8 bases identical to TRBD1. The V gene's germline CDR1 is SEHNR and CDR2 FQNEAQ (reference sequence). J gave up 4 bases and V 7 bases, and 11 bases lay outside the gene matches. This CDR3 comprises 15 residues. The chain's CDR3 is CASTGRQGSGYGYTF. The CDR3 DNA reads as TGTGCCAGCACAGGCAGACAGGGGAGCGGCTATGGCTACACCTTC.

The J gene is TRBJ2-5, the V gene TRBV2; D gene ambiguous. The CDR3 has 13 residues. Germline CDR1 SNHLY, CDR2 FYNNEI. The ends were cut back, 7 bases at V and 5 bases at J, with 14 bases in the middle. CDR3 DNA sequence: TGTGCCAGCATCAGGCTTTCGGCGGAGACCCAGTACTTC. This encodes CASIRLSAETQYF.

The genes are TRBV29-1 and TRBJ1-2; D not resolved. This CDR3 region has 11 residues. Germline V gene lookup returns CDR1 SQVTM and CDR2 ANQGSEA. The ends were cut back, 1 base at V and 13 bases at J, with 13 bases in the middle. The CDR3 loop is CSVEGIEGCTF. The CDR3 region has the DNA TGCAGCGTTGAAGGTATAGAGGGATGCACCTTC.

This clone has a handful of counts. The rearrangement joins TRBV9 to TRBJ1-3, with D perhaps TRBD1 (5 bases). Germline V CDR1 and CDR2: SGDLS, YYNGEE. The CDR3 contains 17 residues. V lost 2 bases and J lost 0, with 15 bases in between. As DNA, the CDR3 is TGTGCCAGCAGCGTCTCTGGACACGCTACCTCTGGAAACACCATATATTTT. Its translation is CASSVSGHATSGNTIYF.

This chain joins TRBV5-4 and TRBJ2-7; 7 bases line up with TRBD1. CDR1 is SGHNT, CDR2 YYREEE, per germline (reference sequence). The CDR3 runs to 13 residues. J gave up 6 bases and V 1 base, and 4 bases lay outside the gene matches. CDR3 coding DNA: TGTGCCAGCAGCTTGTCCCACAGGGGCGAGCAGTACTTC. Its translation is CASSLSHRGEQYF.

This rearrangement joins TRBV11-3 to TRBJ2-5; D is perhaps TRBD2 (6 bases). The CDR3 runs to 16 residues. With 4 bases removed from V and 8 bases from J, the gap between germline ends came to 23 bases. CDR1 is SGHNT and CDR2 is YENEEA in the germline V gene. CDR3 coding DNA: TGTGCCAGCAGCTCTAAGGGGTCTGGGGCGCGGGATACCCAGTACTTC. This sequence encodes CASSSKGSGARDTQYF.

J is TRBJ2-6 and V is TRBV2; D may be TRBD1 (6 bases). The CDR3 is 15 amino acids. The germline V and J ends were trimmed by 6 bases and 0 bases, with 9 bases remaining between them. Germline CDR1 and CDR2: SNHLY and FYNNEI. The CDR3 bases are TGTGCCAGCAGACGGACAGTCTCTGGGGCCAACGTCCTGACTTTC. This sequence encodes CASRRTVSGANVLTF.

This clone was recorded once. The chain links TRBV11-3 to TRBJ2-7; 12 nucleotides line up with TRBD2. Germline V gene lookup returns CDR1 SGHNT and CDR2 YENEEA. There are 16 residues in the CDR3. The V segment lost 4 bases and the J segment 3 bases; nucleotides outside the gene matches: 7. CDR3 DNA: TGTGCCAGCAGCTCGACGACTAGCGGGGGTTACTACGAGCAGTACTTC. It codes for CASSSTTSGGYYEQYF.

V gene TRBV9 combines with J gene TRBJ1-3, with D tentatively TRBD1 (5 bases). Germline V gene data show CDR1 as SGDLS and CDR2 as YYNGEE. The CDR3 is 15 amino acids. Trimming cost V 0 bases and J 3 bases, with 10 bases left between them. The DNA for the CDR3 is TGTGCCAGCAGCGTAGAGGGGCAGTTTGGAAACACCATATATTTT. Translated, it gives CASSVEGQFGNTIYF.

The rearrangement joins TRBV18 to TRBJ2-1, with D possibly TRBD2 on 6 matching bases. The CDR3 extends over 15 amino acids. The germline V gene encodes CDR1 KGHSH and CDR2 LQKENI. V dropped 1 base and J dropped 3 bases, with 10 bases sitting between them. Here the CDR3 reads CASSPLGTDYNEQFF. The CDR3, as DNA: TGTGCCAGCTCACCACTTGGGACTGACTACAATGAGCAGTTCTTC.

This chain connects TRBV6-5 to TRBJ1-1, with D unclear. With 6 bases removed from V and 0 bases from J, the gap between germline ends came to 8 bases. CDR1 MNHEY and CDR2 SVGAGI come from the germline V gene. This CDR3 region has 13 residues. DNA for the CDR3: TGTGCCAGCAGCTCTAGCCTGAACACTGAAGCTTTCTTT. Protein sequence: CASSSSLNTEAFF.

This rearrangement joins TRBV20-1 to TRBJ1-1; D remains unclear. The V end was cut by 4 bases, the J end by 11 bases, with 14 bases between. This CDR3 contains 11 residues. Germline CDR1 is DFQATT and CDR2 is SNEGSKA (reference sequence). The CDR3 reads CSAIYRVTAFF. The CDR3 DNA sequence: TGCAGTGCTATCTATCGGGTGACGGCTTTCTTT.

The rearrangement joins TRBV10-3 to TRBJ2-5; the match to TRBD1 covers 7 bases. V was pared by 2 bases and J by 2 bases, with 2 bases of the junction left unmatched. CDR3 length equals 14 residues. CDR1 and CDR2 from the germline V gene are ENHRY and SYGVKD. The CDR3 coding sequence is TGTGCCATCAGTGAGGGGACAGATCAAGAGACCCAGTACTTC. It specifies CAISEGTDQETQYF.

The V gene is TRBV13, the J gene TRBJ2-5; 11 bases line up with TRBD2. This CDR3 has 15 amino acids. V shed 3 bases and J 5 bases; nucleotides not matched to a gene: 5. The germline V gene has CDR1 PRHDT and CDR2 FYEKMQ (reference sequence). The chain's CDR3 is CASSLLAGGSETQYF. The CDR3 region has the DNA TGTGCCAGCAGCTTGCTAGCGGGGGGTTCGGAGACCCAGTACTTC.

The sample holds one count of this clone. This chain uses TRBV11-2 with TRBJ1-1, with TRBD1 as a possible D gene (5 bases). The CDR3 is 13 residues long. V lost 0 bases and J 8 bases, leaving 10 bases between the germline ends. Germline CDR1 and CDR2: SGHAT and FQNNGV. The CDR3: CASSLESGVEAFF. The DNA of the CDR3 is TGTGCCAGCAGCTTAGAATCGGGGGTAGAAGCTTTCTTT.

The chain couples TRBV5-1 to TRBJ1-3, with D possibly being TRBD1 (6 bases). The germline gives CDR1 SGHRS, CDR2 YFSETQ. V was pared by 4 bases and J by 4 bases, with 12 bases between. The CDR3 has 14 residues. The CDR3 reads CASSPRGSGNTIYF. The CDR3 nucleotides are TGCGCCAGCAGCCCCAGGGGTTCGGGAAACACCATATATTTT.

V gene TRBV3-1 (or the pseudogene TRBV3-2) combines with J gene TRBJ2-1; 9 positions match TRBD2. Germline-derived CDR1 and CDR2 are LGHDT and YNNKEL (reference sequence). This CDR3 is built from 15 residues. Unmatched junction bases numbered 4, after V lost 4 bases and J lost 3 bases. The CDR3 DNA follows: TGTGCCAGCAGCCCAGCGGGGGGTTTCTACAATGAGCAGTTCTTC. Translated, it gives CASSPAGGFYNEQFF.